Following are 21 T cell receptor beta chains from one sample sequenced in a study of CXCR3-negative and CXCR3-positive naive CD8 T cells. Study-level results: A higher hydrophobicity marked the TRB CDR3s of CXCR3-positive naive cells versus CXCR3-negative naive cells.

Their cognate antigens are unknown. All TRB cDNA libraries came from 5' RACE performed with UMI labels. No DNA is given; TCRdb re-called the 5' RACE reads and lists each CDR3 protein once. The table for this sample gives 120,000 to 150,000 distinct CDR3 sequences. Input material: naive CXCR3+ CD8+ T cells from blood. The sample's subset: CD45RO-CCR7+CD27+CD95- naive CD8+ T cells expressing CXCR3 (TNR3+). These receptors came from a human donor in good health. Some clones in this sample may be carry-over from other donors' samples.

The chain couples TRBV6-1 to TRBJ1-2; TCRdb calls TRBD1, which cannot be checked without DNA. The CDR3 spans 17 residues. CDR1 is MNHNS, CDR2 SASEGT, per germline. The CDR3 sequence: CASILRGLETGSYGYTF.

The chain carries TRBV27 and TRBJ2-5; there is no DNA to check the TCRdb D call of TRBD1. CDR1 and CDR2 (germline): MNHEY, SMNVEV (reference sequence). This CDR3 is built from 17 residues. The CDR3 spells CASSAAVRDSSKETQYF.

The chain uses TRBV7-2 and TRBJ1-2; the TCRdb D gene call, TRBD1, has no DNA to confirm it. The CDR3 contains 15 residues. In germline, CDR1 is SGHTA, CDR2 FQGNSA. The CDR3 sequence: CASSPGAGHPYGYTF.

The chain is built from TRBV29-1 and TRBJ1-2; TCRdb calls TRBD1, which cannot be checked without DNA. The CDR3 consists of 12 residues. Per the germline V gene, CDR1 is SQVTM and CDR2 is ANQGSEA. The CDR3 sequence: CSAGTGEDGYTF.

The chain uses TRBV4-3 and TRBJ1-6; absent DNA, TCRdb's TRBD1 call cannot be checked. The CDR3 covers 18 residues. Germline values: CDR1 LGHNA, CDR2 YSLEER. The CDR3: CASSQDPPKSSYNSPLHF.

The chain is built from TRBV7-7 and TRBJ2-7. The V gene's germline CDR1 is SSHAT and CDR2 FNYEAQ (reference sequence). The CDR3 is made up of 13 amino acids. The CDR3 here is CASSFNPLYEQYF.

The V and J genes are TRBV7-9 and TRBJ1-2; the D call from TCRdb, TRBD1, cannot be confirmed without DNA. CDR3 length: 13 amino acids. Germline V gene data show CDR1 as SEHNR and CDR2 as FQNEAQ (reference sequence). CDR3 sequence reads: CASSPGQGTGYTF.

V gene TRBV29-1 combines with J gene TRBJ2-1. The length of the CDR3 is 11 residues. Looked up from germline, CDR1 is SQVTM and CDR2 is ANQGSEA. The CDR3 spells CSVVPYNEQFF.

The chain has TRBV12-3 or TRBV12-4 and TRBJ2-3. This CDR3 has 13 residues. CDR3 protein: CASSPRMWDTQYF.

The chain combines TRBV6-2 or TRBV6-3 with TRBJ2-7; the TCRdb D gene call, TRBD1, has no DNA to confirm it. CDR1 and CDR2 (germline): MNHEY, SVGEGT. CDR3 length equals 12 residues. CDR3 residues: CASSSGSWEQYF.

J is TRBJ2-2 and V is TRBV29-1. The CDR3 has 13 residues. Germline V gives CDR1 SQVTM, CDR2 ANQGSEA. The CDR3 loop reads CSVGRQNTGELFF.

CDR3 sequence reads: CASSLGGFGNTIYF. The genes are TRBV5-6 and TRBJ1-3. Per the germline V gene, CDR1 is SGHDT and CDR2 is YYEEEE. This CDR3 comprises 14 residues. Together with reference TRBV5-6 and TRBJ1-3, the CDR3 gives the full variable domain: DAGVTQSPTHLIKTRGQQVTLRCSPKSGHDTVSWYQQALGQGPQFIFQYYEEEERQRGNFPDRFSGHQFPNYSSELNVNALLLGDSALYLCASSLGGFGNTIYFGEGSWLTVV.

The rearrangement joins TRBV19 to TRBJ2-6; the D call from TCRdb, TRBD1, cannot be confirmed without DNA. The germline gives CDR1 LNHDA, CDR2 SQIVND (reference sequence). This CDR3 region has 18 residues. The CDR3 spells CASSIYGTGTSGANVLTF.

The V and J genes are TRBV7-2 and TRBJ2-7. Germline assignment: CDR1 SGHTA and CDR2 FQGNSA. The CDR3 sequence is 13 residues long. This CDR3 reads CASSLEDGYEQYF.

The J gene is TRBJ2-1, the V gene TRBV3-1. This CDR3 has 15 amino acids. The germline V gene has CDR1 LGHDT and CDR2 YNNKEL (reference sequence). The CDR3 sequence is CASSRSGSLYNEQFF.

V usage is TRBV30 and J usage is TRBJ1-3. The CDR3 has 14 residues. Per the germline V gene, CDR1 is GTSNPN and CDR2 is SVGIG (reference sequence). The CDR3 reads CAWTSWRFGNTIYF. The variable domain in full, completed from reference TRBV30 and TRBJ1-3, reads SQTIHQWPATLVQPVGSPLSLECTVEGTSNPNLYWYRQAAGRGLQLLFYSVGIGQISSEVPQNLSASRPQDRQFILSSKKLLLSDSGFYLCAWTSWRFGNTIYFGEGSWLTVV.

The CDR3 sequence is CASSLSFGERYYEQYF. The gene calls are TRBV7-9 and TRBJ2-7. The germline V gene has CDR1 SEHNR and CDR2 FQNEAQ (reference sequence). This CDR3 comprises 16 residues.

The chain uses TRBV4-1 and TRBJ2-2; with no DNA, the TCRdb D assignment of TRBD1 cannot be verified. The CDR3 sequence is 17 residues long. Germline CDR1 MGHRA, CDR2 YSYEKL. This CDR3 reads CASSQDHTGAVTGELFF.

The chain carries TRBV4-1 and TRBJ2-3; TCRdb reports TRBD2, a call that lacks DNA to check it against. CDR1 is MGHRA and CDR2 is YSYEKL in the germline V gene. The CDR3 extends over 16 amino acids. The CDR3 is CASSRTTTSETDTQYF.

This chain connects TRBV6-5 to TRBJ2-6; TCRdb indicates TRBD1, and absent DNA this call remains unverified. Germline assignment: CDR1 MNHEY and CDR2 SVGAGI. There are 19 residues in the CDR3. CDR3 in amino acids: CASSYYLVAREGGANVLTF.

The chain links TRBV27 to TRBJ2-7; the D call of TRBD2 rests on TCRdb alone, since no DNA is present to check it. Germline CDR1 MNHEY, CDR2 SMNVEV (reference sequence). The length of the CDR3 is 15 residues. CDR3 region: CASSLEGLAPYEQCF.